The T cell receptor (beta chain) described here comes from a study of T cell clonality in common variable immunodeficiency. Study findings and constraints: What drives increased CVID clonality needs T cell subpopulation sequencing. Reportedly, TCR beta sequences from common variable immunodeficiency showed fewer deletions and N-nucleotide insertions. Compared with controls, CVID subjects had fewer shared TCRbeta clones. Links between repertoire features and CVID complications were heterogeneity-limited.

V lost 4 bases and J lost 6, with 25 bases in between. This CDR3 is 17 amino acids long. In germline, CDR1 is LNHDA, CDR2 SQIVND (reference sequence). Data came from immunoSEQ multiplex PCR; TCRdb stores just in-frame clones and leaves some out. The sample contains about 21,000 clones, none of them singletons. Most patients and controls had Caucasian heritage. This clone has more than one count but fewer than ten. Its matching antigen is unknown. The read ends 3 residues shy of where the CDR3 ends; the end is completed using the germline J gene. Other DNA sequences within the sample encode an identical CDR3.

The V call is TRBV19, the J call TRBJ2-7, with D perhaps matching TRBD1 (6 bases). The source is a human donor with common variable immunodeficiency. Sequencing was done on a sample of peripheral blood mononuclear cells. The CDR3: CASSRAQGIGSPGEQYF. CDR3 bases read: TGTGCCAGTAGTAGGGCCCAGGGGATAGGCTCTCCGGGCGAG.